The source of this TCR beta chain is a study of shared clonotypes between healthy human individuals. On this clone: Its cognate antigen is unknown.

Only CD45RO-negative cells positively selected for CCR7 counted as naive CD8 cells, so terminally differentiated effector memory CD45RA+ cells were excluded. General study points: With several donors compared, 4.5% to 6.5% of naive CD4 clonotypes were shared. Larger richness was generally estimated for naive than memory subsets. Collection of samples was limited to blood; tissue repertoires likely differ.

This CDR3 has 15 residues. Germline CDR1 SEHNR, CDR2 FQNEAQ (reference sequence). V shed 5 bases and J shed 0 bases, with 11 bases lying between them. Method: immunoSEQ multiplex PCR; TCRdb's copy keeps in-frame clones and lacks some. The sample yields 2 million to 2.5 million clones, about 95% seen once. The rearrangement links TRBV7-9 to TRBJ2-1; D gene ambiguous. This TCR came from a young man in good health. Sequenced: naive CD8+ T cells sorted from blood. The CDR3 here is CASSPQVSSYNEQFF. The CDR3 DNA reads TGTGCCAGCAGCCCTCAGGTGAGCTCCTACAATGAGCAGTTCTTC.